This T cell receptor (beta chain) was retrieved from a study of siplizumab effects on memory and regulatory T cells (dated by TCRdb to the late 2010s). Background for the entire study: The study examined how the anti-CD2 antibody siplizumab affects alloreactive T-cell subsets in allogeneic mixed lymphocyte reactions built from human PBMCs. Points the paper makes about the study in general: Because sequences below about 10^-5 frequency were poorly captured, only a minor fraction of alloreactive clones could be mapped to unstimulated subsets. For roughly 75-97% of proliferating CD4+ or CD8+ clones, no naive or memory phenotype could be assigned. Siplizumab significantly lowered the cumulative frequency of alloreactive sequences that could be traced to unstimulated CD4+ memory T cells. Among mappable alloreactive CD4+ clones, the Treg-derived fraction averaged around 70% with siplizumab versus around 29% in control reactions. Unstimulated naive T cells appeared to be more diverse than memory T cells, and naive cells seemed to make a substantial contribution to the alloresponse. No functional confirmation was obtained for the suppressive function of proliferating Tregs from siplizumab cultures.

A word on this clone: Which antigen it targets is not known. No base quality information exists; no much larger clone differs at one position.

Library preparation employed the immunoSEQ multiplex PCR assay. Some 1.1 x 10^5 TCR templates per sample were assayed on the deep sequencing platform. Genomic DNA extracted from sorted T cells was the material used for TCRbeta CDR3 sequencing. For the original study's pipeline: Clonal analysis of TCRbeta CDR3 data was done in the R programming language. Unstimulated samples were compared with post-reaction CFSE-low samples to define alloreactive CD4+ and CD8+ clones. Alloreactive CD4+ clones were assigned to regulatory or non-regulatory origin by matching sequences to sorted unstimulated Treg and non-Treg repertoires. In TCRdb, the immuneACCESS table is reduced to in-frame sequences with V and J assigned. These tables do not hold every clone; where another copy was compared, an unresolved V gene accounts for under half, and the others remain unexplained. That table supplies the V and J calls and clone size; D and trimming were determined from the DNA. The table for this sample lists about 50,000 clones; roughly 87% of them were counted only once. Roughly 0.35% of the sample rests with the top ten.

V is cut by 2 bases and J by 4 bases, and the space between the germline ends is 9 bases. In the germline V gene, CDR1 corresponds to MGHDK and CDR2 to SYGVNS. The CDR3 measures 13 amino acids from cysteine to phenylalanine. The kept DNA is CDR3 alone, 39 bases in frame from the first base. In addition, sequencing in three donor pairs included unstimulated CD8+ effector memory subsets alongside CD4+ naive, CD8+ naive, CD8+ TEMRA and CD4+ memory subsets. Sorted unstimulated T cells and proliferating T cells recovered from mixed lymphocyte reactions were subjected to TCRbeta CDR3 sequencing. Fresh whole blood from over 8 HLA-typed healthy donors was used to isolate PBMCs.

The specimen was naive CD8+ T cells sorted from blood. The sample's cell subset or site label is to be understood as: unstimulated naive T cells. This TCR was recovered from a human donor in good health. Recombination linked TRBV25-1 to TRBJ2-7; TRBD1 might be the D gene, on 6 matching bases. The CDR3 in this case is CASSEGGLYEQYF. At the DNA level, the sequence is TGTGCCAGCAGTGAAGGGGGCCTATACGAGCAGTACTTC.